Listed below are T cell receptor beta chains from one sample, sequenced in a study of blood T cell repertoires in COVID-19. Only in-frame clones appear in the TCRdb table, and some are missing; sequencing was by immunoSEQ multiplex PCR. The sample carries approximately 270,000 clones, 70% to 85% recorded once. Sequenced: peripheral blood. All receptors derive from a man at least 80 years old with acute or convalescent COVID-19. Each CDR3 is given with its conserved first and last residue. The D gene is left open where the match is weak. Only part of the rows carry a size: once, few, many, or a class if the clone is expanded.

size: .
length: 13
J: TRBJ1-5
D: .
V: TRBV3-1/TRBV3-2
DNA: TGTGCCAGCAGCCAAGGACAGCTCAAGCCCCAGCATTTT
CDR3: CASSQGQLKPQHF

size: .
length: 14
J: TRBJ1-4
D: .
V: TRBV5-4
DNA: TGTGCCAGCAGCCTGCAGGGGCTGGGTGAAAAACTGTTTTTT
CDR3: CASSLQGLGEKLFF

size: .
length: 15
J: TRBJ1-1
D: .
V: TRBV27
DNA: TGTGCCAGCAGTTTATTGGGGGCCCGGAACACTGAAGCTTTCTTT
CDR3: CASSLLGARNTEAFF

size: .
length: 16
J: TRBJ2-2
D: TRBD1
V: TRBV24-1
DNA: TGTGCCACCAGTGATTCCCGGGACAGGGGTACCGGGGAGCTGTTTTTT
CDR3: CATSDSRDRGTGELFF

size: .
length: 14
J: TRBJ1-4
D: TRBD1
V: TRBV2
DNA: TGTGCCAGCGGCTCACAGGGGCGGAATGAAAAACTGTTTTTT
CDR3: CASGSQGRNEKLFF

size: .
length: 20
J: TRBJ1-1
D: TRBD1
V: TRBV27
DNA: TGTGCCAGCAGTTTGTCACCCGGGACAGGGGGCCTGTCATTGAACACTGAAGCTTTCTTT
CDR3: CASSLSPGTGGLSLNTEAFF

size: .
length: 16
J: TRBJ1-2
D: .
V: TRBV5-1
DNA: TGCGCCAGCAGCCCCGCCCTCTCGACAGAATTCTATGGCTACACCTTC
CDR3: CASSPALSTEFYGYTF

size: once
length: 15
J: TRBJ1-2
D: TRBD1
V: TRBV6-5
DNA: TGTGCCAGCAGTTCCTCGAACAGGGGGAGAGGTGGCTACACCTTC
CDR3: CASSSSNRGRGGYTF

size: .
length: 12
J: TRBJ1-2
D: .
V: TRBV29-1
DNA: TGCAGCGTTGTGCAGGGGCGAGGTGGCTACACCTTC
CDR3: CSVVQGRGGYTF

size: .
length: 15
J: TRBJ1-1
D: .
V: TRBV28
DNA: TGTGCCAGCAGTTCCCAAGGGAGTGGAAACACTGAAGCTTTCTTT
CDR3: CASSSQGSGNTEAFF

size: .
length: 14
J: TRBJ2-3
D: .
V: TRBV7-3
DNA: TGTGCCAGCAGCTTACTACAGGCCACAGATACGCAGTATTTT
CDR3: CASSLLQATDTQYF

size: .
length: 13
J: TRBJ2-7
D: TRBD1
V: TRBV5-8
DNA: TGTGCCAGCAGCCTAACAGGGGTACACGAGCAGTACTTC
CDR3: CASSLTGVHEQYF

size: .
length: 15
J: TRBJ1-5
D: .
V: TRBV28
DNA: TGTGCCAGCAGTTTGGAGGGGCGCAGCAATCAGCCCCAGCATTTT
CDR3: CASSLEGRSNQPQHF

size: .
length: 14
J: TRBJ2-2
D: TRBD1
V: TRBV6-5
DNA: TGTGCCAGCAGCCGGGACAGGGGGCGCGGGGAGCTGTTTTTT
CDR3: CASSRDRGRGELFF

size: .
length: 19
J: TRBJ2-2
D: TRBD1
V: TRBV5-6
DNA: TGTGCCAGCAGCCTCCGGGACAGGGGGCTAGTTTCGGGCACCGGGGAGCTGTTTTTT
CDR3: CASSLRDRGLVSGTGELFF

size: .
length: 12
J: TRBJ2-7
D: TRBD2
V: TRBV3-1/TRBV3-2
DNA: TGTGCCAGCAGCCCTCGCGGGGGTCTGCAGTACTTC
CDR3: CASSPRGGLQYF

size: .
length: 14
J: TRBJ2-7
D: TRBD1
V: TRBV5-1
DNA: TGCGCCAGCAGCTTGGAGGGACAGGGCTACGAGCAGTACTTC
CDR3: CASSLEGQGYEQYF

size: .
length: 15
J: TRBJ1-6
D: TRBD1
V: TRBV7-9
DNA: TGTGCCAGCAGCAGGACAGGGGTGTTATTTTCACCCCTCCACTTT
CDR3: CASSRTGVLFSPLHF

size: .
length: 15
J: TRBJ1-1
D: .
V: TRBV30
DNA: TGTGCCTGGAGTTGGGGCAACACGGAGCACACTGAAGCTTTCTTT
CDR3: CAWSWGNTEHTEAFF

size: few
length: 11
J: TRBJ1-2
D: .
V: TRBV18
DNA: TGTGAACGGGGAACTAACTATGGCTACACCTTC
CDR3: CERGTNYGYTF

size: .
length: 14
J: TRBJ1-2
D: .
V: TRBV28
DNA: TGTGCCAGCGGCTCGGCGGGGGCAGCTTATGGCTACACCTTC
CDR3: CASGSAGAAYGYTF

size: .
length: 15
J: TRBJ2-4
D: .
V: TRBV7-2
DNA: TGTGCCAGCAGCTTTGAGTCTATAGCCAAAAACATTCAGTACTTC
CDR3: CASSFESIAKNIQYF

size: .
length: 17
J: TRBJ2-1
D: TRBD2
V: TRBV4-1
DNA: TGCGCCAGCAGCCAAGAGATAAGCGGGGGGGCCTACAATGAGCAGTTCTTC
CDR3: CASSQEISGGAYNEQFF

size: .
length: 15
J: TRBJ1-5
D: .
V: TRBV7-2
DNA: TGTGCCAGCAGCTTACTGGTCGGGTCGGAGCAGCCCCAGCATTTT
CDR3: CASSLLVGSEQPQHF

size: .
length: 19
J: TRBJ1-1
D: TRBD1
V: TRBV30
DNA: TGTGCCTGGAGTACACCGCCCGGGACAGGAACAATCTTGAACACTGAAGCTTTCTTT
CDR3: CAWSTPPGTGTILNTEAFF

size: .
length: 15
J: TRBJ1-1
D: TRBD1
V: TRBV12-5
DNA: TGTGCTAGTGGTTCCGGACAGGGGAGGGACACTGAAGCTTTCTTT
CDR3: CASGSGQGRDTEAFF

size: .
length: 13
J: TRBJ1-2
D: TRBD1
V: TRBV19
DNA: TGTGCCAGTCGACAGGGTTTGCACTATGGCTACACCTTC
CDR3: CASRQGLHYGYTF

size: .
length: 15
J: TRBJ1-6
D: .
V: TRBV30
DNA: TGTGCCTGGAGTTTAATGACAGGCGGACAGTCACCCCTCCACTTT
CDR3: CAWSLMTGGQSPLHF

size: .
length: 14
J: TRBJ1-1
D: TRBD1
V: TRBV27
DNA: TGTGCCAGCAGTCTCGACAGGGGGCACACTGAAGCTTTCTTT
CDR3: CASSLDRGHTEAFF

size: once
length: 14
J: TRBJ1-4
D: TRBD1
V: TRBV9
DNA: TGTGCCAGCAGCCCCCGTGGGACAGATGAAAAACTGTTTTTT
CDR3: CASSPRGTDEKLFF

size: .
length: 14
J: TRBJ1-5
D: .
V: TRBV7-9
DNA: TGTGCCAGCAGCTTAGACCTCGGAGATCAGCCCCAGCATTTT
CDR3: CASSLDLGDQPQHF

size: .
length: 15
J: TRBJ2-7
D: TRBD2
V: TRBV27
DNA: TGTGCCAGCAGTTCCCTGGGACTAGCTGGGGTCGAGCAGTACTTC
CDR3: CASSSLGLAGVEQYF

size: .
length: 12
J: TRBJ1-2
D: .
V: TRBV24-1
DNA: TGTGCCACCATCAGAACGGGCGGGGGCTACACCTTC
CDR3: CATIRTGGGYTF

size: once
length: 20
J: TRBJ2-7
D: TRBD1
V: TRBV5-1
DNA: TGCGCCAGCAGCTTGTTAGGGACGCGCAGGGGGTCGAGGAGCTCCTACGAGCAGTACTTC
CDR3: CASSLLGTRRGSRSSYEQYF

size: .
length: 13
J: TRBJ2-3
D: .
V: TRBV7-3
DNA: TGTGCCAGCAGCCCTTCTAGCACAGATACGCAGTATTTT
CDR3: CASSPSSTDTQYF

size: few
length: 16
J: TRBJ1-6
D: .
V: TRBV5-1
DNA: TGCGCCAGCAGCTTGGTAAGGGGGAAGAATAATTCACCCCTCCACTTT
CDR3: CASSLVRGKNNSPLHF

size: .
length: 13
J: TRBJ1-6
D: .
V: TRBV12-3/TRBV12-4
DNA: TGTGCCAGCAGTACTACCGGGGATTCACCCCTCCACTTT
CDR3: CASSTTGDSPLHF

size: .
length: 14
J: TRBJ2-7
D: TRBD1
V: TRBV5-1
DNA: TGCGCCAGCGCCAGGGATGGACAGGGGGACGAGCAGTACTTC
CDR3: CASARDGQGDEQYF

size: .
length: 14
J: TRBJ2-5
D: .
V: TRBV5-1
DNA: TGCGCCAGCAGCTTTAGCGGTGTCGAAGAGACCCAGTACTTC
CDR3: CASSFSGVEETQYF

size: .
length: 15
J: TRBJ1-3
D: TRBD1
V: TRBV6-5
DNA: TGTGCCAGCAATTTAGGACAGGGCACTGGAAACACCATATATTTT
CDR3: CASNLGQGTGNTIYF

size: .
length: 16
J: TRBJ2-1
D: TRBD2
V: TRBV2
DNA: TGTGCCAGCAGTCTAGCGGGCCCCAGCTCCTACAATGAGCAGTTCTTC
CDR3: CASSLAGPSSYNEQFF

size: .
length: 14
J: TRBJ2-7
D: TRBD1
V: TRBV18
DNA: TGTGCCAGCTCACCCCGACAGGGGGGCGACGAGCAGTACTTC
CDR3: CASSPRQGGDEQYF

size: once
length: 15
J: TRBJ1-2
D: TRBD1
V: TRBV5-5
DNA: TGTGCCAGCAGCTTCACAGGGGAAATTTTCTATGGCTACACCTTC
CDR3: CASSFTGEIFYGYTF

size: .
length: 18
J: TRBJ2-3
D: TRBD2
V: TRBV27
DNA: TGTGCCAGCAGTCCTACTCCGGCTAGCGGGGGGAGAGCAGATACGCAGTATTTT
CDR3: CASSPTPASGGRADTQYF

size: .
length: 13
J: TRBJ1-1
D: .
V: TRBV11-2
DNA: TGTGCCAGCAGCTTACAGGGGAACACTGAAGCTTTCTTT
CDR3: CASSLQGNTEAFF

size: .
length: 16
J: TRBJ2-1
D: .
V: TRBV7-9
DNA: TGTGCCAGCAGCTTAGAGGCGGGACGGTATCTCAATGAGCAGTTCTTC
CDR3: CASSLEAGRYLNEQFF

size: .
length: 13
J: TRBJ1-6
D: .
V: TRBV7-9
DNA: TGTGCCAGCAGCTTAGAGTGGGCCGTCCCCCTCCACTTT
CDR3: CASSLEWAVPLHF